The sequence of this TCR beta chain was determined in a study of vaccination effects on CD4 cells after COVID-19. Only in-frame clones appear in the TCRdb table, and some are missing; sequencing was by immunoSEQ multiplex PCR. The sample shows 70,000 to 95,000 clones, more than 60% of them seen only once. This clone was observed a single time. Its antigen is unidentified. Under the ViraFEST assay, PBMC were stimulated with viral peptide pools so that antigen-specific CD4+ T cells expanded. Sequencing was performed afterwards. At the end of roughly ten days of culture, CD4+ T cells were isolated. All participants had two doses of either the BNT162b2 or mRNA-1273 vaccine. The origin of this receptor is a human donor who received a COVID-19 vaccine. The sequences come from CD4+ T cells from PBMCs cultured with HCoV-OC43 spike peptides, collected after COVID-19 vaccination. Subset described: HCoV-OC43 spike overlapping peptide pool stimulation.

For the CDR3, the DNA is TGTGCCAGCAGTGAATCTGGGACAGGGCAAGAGACCCAGTACTTC. Its translation: CASSESGTGQETQYF. The chain carries TRBV25-1 and TRBJ2-5; 9 bases fit TRBD1. This CDR3 has 15 residues. The junction had 2 bases not matched to a gene; V was cut back by 1 base and J by 2 bases. Germline CDR1 is MGHDK and CDR2 is SYGVNS.